The present TCR beta chain was sequenced within a study of CD8+CD57+ T cells in acquired aplastic anemia. Study-wide points: A set of twenty-nine CD8+ CDR3 sequences was shared between patients and controls, and these sequences appeared highly expressed in patients.

Genomic DNA served as template for TCR beta VDJ and CDR3 profiling. TCRdb recomputed calls from the reads with MiXCR, one row per CDR3 protein. The data contain 100,000 to 150,000 distinct CDR3 sequences, about two fifths of them singletons. There are 17 residues in the CDR3. Per germline, CDR1 SGHNT and CDR2 YYREEE (reference sequence). The J segment lost 0 bases and the V segment lost 3 bases, leaving 5 bases of the junction unmatched. As for this clonotype: Its cognate antigen is unknown.

Sequenced patients had shown CD8+CD57+ cell expansion by flow cytometry. The TCR sequence derives from a human donor with aplastic anemia. Sequences were obtained from sorted CD4+, CD8+, or CD8+CD57+ T cells (not recorded which) from PBMCs. V gene TRBV5-4 combines with J gene TRBJ2-1, with 11 bases fitting TRBD2. The CDR3: CASSSLAGDISYNEQFF. CDR3 bases: TGTGCCAGCAGCTCACTAGCGGGGGATATCTCCTACAATGAGCAGTTCTTC.